The 25 T cell receptor beta chains reported below all come from one sample, sequenced in a study of T cells in Graves' hyperthyroidism and ophthalmopathy. TCR beta CDR3 regions were amplified from RNA. Using the HTBI primer set, a first-round RT-PCR was run on the TCR CDR3. TCRdb re-called the multiplex PCR reads through MiXCR, storing one row per CDR3 protein. The sample has around 600,000 distinct CDR3 sequences; around 13% are singletons. The sample consisted of blood. These receptor sequences come from a woman in her forties or fifties with Graves' ophthalmopathy.

This chain uses TRBV9 with TRBJ2-3, with a weak D call TRBD1 (5 bases). Trimming took off 4 bases at V and 5 bases at J, with 17 bases between the two ends. CDR1 and CDR2 (germline): SGDLS, YYNGEE. The CDR3 loop spans 15 amino acids. Here the CDR3 reads CASSPHLARGDTQYF. The CDR3 DNA follows: TGTGCCAGCAGCCCTCATCTTGCTAGGGGAGATACGCAGTATTTT.

The CDR3 sequence is CSAPDKTYGYTF. Here the CDR3 DNA reads TGCAGTGCTCCCGACAAGACCTATGGCTACACCTTC. V gene TRBV20-1 combines with J gene TRBJ1-2; D is uncertain. This CDR3 contains 12 residues. Per the germline V gene, CDR1 is DFQATT and CDR2 is SNEGSKA (reference sequence). The V end was cut by 5 bases, the J end by 4 bases, with 11 bases between.

The DNA for the CDR3 is TGTGCCTGGAGTGACCGGGACAAGGACTACGAGCAGTACTTC. Translating gives CAWSDRDKDYEQYF. The chain couples TRBV30 to TRBJ2-7; D perhaps matches TRBD1 (6 bases). The CDR3 is made up of 14 amino acids. Germline V gene sequence: CDR1 GTSNPN, CDR2 SVGIG (reference sequence). The V end was cut by 1 base, the J end by 3 bases, with 13 bases between. Looking up the rest from reference TRBV30 and TRBJ2-7 gives the full variable domain: SQTIHQWPATLVQPVGSPLSLECTVEGTSNPNLYWYRQAAGRGLQLLFYSVGIGQISSEVPQNLSASRPQDRQFILSSKKLLLSDSGFYLCAWSDRDKDYEQYFGPGTRLTVT.

This chain links TRBV7-9 with TRBJ1-4, with 7 bases matching TRBD1. Germline V CDR1 and CDR2: SEHNR, FQNEAQ (reference sequence). CDR3 length equals 15 residues. V shed 5 bases, J shed 3 bases, and the junction held 6 bases outside the gene matches. The CDR3, as DNA: TGTGCCAGCAGCGAAGACAGGGCAGCTAATGAAAAACTGTTTTTT. This gives the protein CASSEDRAANEKLFF. Together with reference TRBV7-9 and TRBJ1-4, the CDR3 gives the full variable domain: DTGVSQNPRHKITKRGQNVTFRCDPISEHNRLYWYRQTLGQGPEFLTYFQNEAQLEKSRLLSDRFSAERPKGSFSTLEIQRTEQGDSAMYLCASSEDRAANEKLFFGSGTQLSVL.

The chain recombines TRBV5-5 with TRBJ2-2; perhaps TRBD2 as D (5 bases). Germline CDR1 is SGHKS and CDR2 is YYEKEE (reference sequence). Trimming took off 1 base at V and 6 bases at J, with 13 bases between the two ends. CDR3 length: 15 residues. The CDR3 DNA reads as TGTGCCAGCAGCTTGCACCCCGGGATTGCCGGGGAGCTGTTTTTT. Amino acid sequence: CASSLHPGIAGELFF.

This clonotype was counted many times. The chain recombines TRBV6-5 with TRBJ2-7, with D possibly TRBD2 on 7 matching bases. The germline CDR1 and CDR2 sequences are MNHEY and SVGAGI. The V end was cut by 0 bases, the J end by 3 bases, with 21 bases between. CDR3 length: 18 residues. The CDR3 is CASSYSLRGEGVNYEQYF. The CDR3 DNA reads as TGTGCCAGCAGTTACTCTCTTCGGGGGGAGGGGGTGAACTACGAGCAGTACTTC.

This clonotype was found a few times. The gene calls are TRBV24-1 and TRBJ2-3, with D uncertain. CDR3 size: 16 residues. V was shortened by 0 bases and J by 1 base, with 10 bases between the two germline ends. The germline CDR1 and CDR2 sequences are KGHDR and SFDVKD. This CDR3 reads CATSDLPRSGTDTQYF. The CDR3 DNA is TGTGCCACCAGTGATTTGCCGAGGAGCGGCACAGATACGCAGTATTTT.

The chain employs TRBV24-1 and TRBJ2-3, with no clear D. The germline V and J ends were trimmed by 3 bases and 6 bases, with 9 bases remaining between them. The CDR3 length is 13 residues. Germline loops: CDR1 KGHDR, CDR2 SFDVKD. CDR3 amino acids: CATSDARMDTQYF. The CDR3, as DNA: TGTGCCACCAGTGATGCCCGAATGGATACGCAGTATTTT.

This clonotype was seen many times. V and J are TRBV6-2 or TRBV6-3 and TRBJ1-5; 7 positions match TRBD1. V gave up 6 bases and J gave up 6 bases; unmatched junction bases: 8. The CDR3 spans 14 residues. The germline V gene has CDR1 MNHEY and CDR2 SVGEGT. CDR3 DNA sequence: TGTGCCAGCAGGGACCGGAGGGGGCGTCAGCCCCAGCATTTT. Translating it yields CASRDRRGRQPQHF.

The chain joins TRBV3-1 to TRBJ2-3, with D perhaps matching TRBD2 (6 bases). V shed 4 bases and J shed 3 bases, with 17 bases lying between them. The CDR3 runs to 16 residues. Per germline, CDR1 LGHDT and CDR2 YNNKEL (reference sequence). The CDR3 is CASSLPTSRETDTQYF. CDR3 nucleotides: TGTGCCAGCAGCCTTCCGACTAGTCGGGAAACAGATACGCAGTATTTT.

Many counts were recorded for this clonotype. The chain couples TRBV9 to TRBJ2-7; weak D call: TRBD2 (5 bases). Germline CDR1 SGDLS, CDR2 YYNGEE. The CDR3 sequence is 13 residues long. Trimming removed 4 bases at V and 5 bases at J, with 13 bases between. The chain's CDR3 is CASSPRDRDEQYF. CDR3 sequence (DNA): TGTGCCAGCAGCCCCCGGGATAGAGACGAGCAGTACTTC.

This clonotype was recorded at least ten times. This chain joins TRBV5-1 and TRBJ2-1; 9 bases align to TRBD1. The CDR3 has 15 residues. V lost 6 bases, J lost 10 bases, and 14 bases stayed unmatched. Germline CDR1 SGHRS, CDR2 YFSETQ. Here the CDR3 reads CASTPGQGPSWEQFF. The CDR3 bases are TGCGCCAGCACGCCGGGACAGGGCCCTTCTTGGGAGCAGTTCTTC.

This clonotype was detected many times. The chain carries TRBV12-3 or TRBV12-4 and TRBJ1-2; D call uncertain. The V end lost 5 bases, the J end lost 1 base, and 8 bases lay between the germline ends. The CDR3 is 13 amino acids. The CDR3 DNA sequence: TGTGCCAGCAGTCGTCCGGGTAACTATGGCTACACCTTC. It translates to CASSRPGNYGYTF.

This clonotype was seen ten or more times. CDR3 nucleotide sequence: TGCAGTGCTAGAGATACGGCTAGCACAGATACGCAGTATTTT. It codes for CSARDTASTDTQYF. The chain links TRBV20-1 to TRBJ2-3; the D is unclear. The CDR3 spans 14 residues. With 0 bases removed from V and 0 bases from J, the gap between germline ends came to 7 bases. From germline, CDR1 is DFQATT and CDR2 SNEGSKA (reference sequence).

The rearrangement joins TRBV4-3 to TRBJ2-5, with a tentative D call TRBD2 (5 bases). Germline-derived CDR1 and CDR2 are LGHNA and YSLEER. The CDR3 has 16 amino acids. Deletions cut 2 bases from V and 4 bases from J, with 17 bases between. CDR3 DNA sequence: TGCGCCAGCAGCCAAAGGAGGTCGCAGGAAGGAGAGACCCAGTACTTC. It yields the protein CASSQRRSQEGETQYF.

The CDR3 DNA reads as TGTGCCAGCACCACGGGGCAGCCCTACTCCTACGAGCAGTACTTC. Translating it yields CASTTGQPYSYEQYF. The V call is TRBV6-2 or TRBV6-3, the J call TRBJ2-7, with D perhaps given as TRBD1 or TRBD2 (5 bases each). The V gene's germline CDR1 is MNHEY and CDR2 SVGEGT. The CDR3 spans 15 residues. The V and J ends lost 7 bases and 0 bases respectively, with 16 bases between them.

This clonotype has just a few counts. The gene calls are TRBV6-2 or TRBV6-3 and TRBJ1-1; maybe TRBD1 (5 bases). Germline V gene sequence: CDR1 MNHEY, CDR2 SVGEGT. This CDR3 comprises 18 residues. Deletions cut 2 bases from V and 5 bases from J, with 24 bases between. The CDR3 sequence is CASSYEPQGSLRWTEAFF. CDR3 DNA sequence: TGTGCCAGCAGTTACGAGCCCCAGGGTTCCTTGCGGTGGACTGAAGCTTTCTTT.

The chain recombines TRBV12-3 or TRBV12-4 with TRBJ2-7; TRBD2 agrees at 10 bases. With V trimmed by 8 bases and J by 4 bases, 8 bases remained unmatched. The CDR3 extends over 14 amino acids. In DNA, the CDR3 is TGTGCCAGCCGAGCTAGCGGGAGTCTTTACGAGCAGTACTTC. Its translation: CASRASGSLYEQYF.

This clonotype was recorded at least ten times. The chain is built from TRBV7-2 and TRBJ2-1, with D unresolved. V was trimmed by 5 bases and J by 9 bases, leaving 8 bases between them. Germline V gives CDR1 SGHTA, CDR2 FQGNSA. This CDR3 comprises 11 residues. The CDR3 spells CASSPKVEQFF. The CDR3, as DNA: TGTGCCAGCAGCCCAAAAGTTGAGCAGTTCTTC.

Only a few counts were recorded for this clonotype. Germline and junction disagree at one end, which may indicate a read error. The rearrangement uses TRBV20-1 and TRBJ2-7, with a possible D match to TRBD2 (5 bases). The CDR3 spans 12 residues. Germline CDR1 is DFQATT and CDR2 is SNEGSKA (reference sequence). CDR3 protein: CSARGQSYKQYF. The CDR3 nucleotides read TGCAGTGCTCGAGGGCAGTCCTACAAGCAGTACTTC.

The chain has TRBV28 and TRBJ1-5; TRBD1 agrees at 11 bases. The CDR3 consists of 16 residues. CDR1 is MDHEN and CDR2 is SYDVKM in the germline V gene. Trimming removed 3 bases from V and 3 bases from J; junction bases left unmatched: 4. CDR3 residues: CASSFLGQGVNQPQHF. Here the CDR3 DNA reads TGTGCCAGCAGTTTCCTGGGACAGGGGGTCAATCAGCCCCAGCATTTT. Looking up the rest from reference TRBV28 and TRBJ1-5 gives the full variable domain: DVKVTQSSRYLVKRTGEKVFLECVQDMDHENMFWYRQDPGLGLRLIYFSYDVKMKEKGDIPEGYSVSREKKERFSLILESASTNQTSMYLCASSFLGQGVNQPQHFGDGTRLSIL.

This chain uses TRBV27 with TRBJ2-3; D tentatively fits TRBD1 or TRBD2 (5 bases each). This CDR3 comprises 13 residues. Germline assignment: CDR1 MNHEY and CDR2 SMNVEV (reference sequence). The V end was cut by 7 bases, the J end by 2 bases, with 10 bases between. The CDR3 is CASTGRNTDTQYF. CDR3 in DNA: TGTGCCAGCACGGGACGGAACACAGATACGCAGTATTTT.

This clonotype was seen more than once but under ten times. In this CDR3 the conserved last residue, phenylalanine or tryptophan, is missing, so a read error is likely. The chain uses TRBV27 and TRBJ2-1, with unresolved D. Trimming shortened V by 3 bases and J by 0 bases, and 6 bases separated the two germline ends. Germline lookup yields CDR1 MNHEY and CDR2 SMNVEV (reference sequence). The CDR3 runs 14 residues. The CDR3 nucleotides read TGTGCCAGCAGTTTGGCTAGCTCCTACAATGAGCAGTTCCTC. It codes for CASSLASSYNEQFL.

The V call is TRBV6-1, the J call TRBJ2-3; D is ambiguous. The CDR3 consists of 18 residues. Germline CDR1 and CDR2: MNHNS and SASEGT. The V end lost 0 bases, the J end lost 2 bases, and 18 bases lay between the germline ends. The CDR3 spells CASSEAPWAAAITDTQYF. The CDR3 DNA is TGTGCCAGCAGTGAAGCGCCCTGGGCGGCGGCTATCACAGATACGCAGTATTTT.

This clonotype was detected many times. This CDR3 is CASSEGIRGLYTEAFF. The CDR3 DNA follows: TGTGCCAGCAGTGAAGGTATCAGGGGGCTTTACACTGAAGCTTTCTTT. V is TRBV2 and J is TRBJ1-1; 8 bases fit TRBD1. CDR1 and CDR2 (germline): SNHLY, FYNNEI. The CDR3 sequence is 16 residues long. V dropped 1 base and J dropped 3; count of bases not matched to a gene: 7.